The 16 T cell receptor beta chains given below trace back to one sample, sequenced in a study of CD8 T cells in Susac syndrome (dated by TCRdb to about 2019). Libraries were built with the immunoSEQ multiplex PCR assay. RNA was extracted using the RNeasy kit, and about 0.45 to 1 microgram was reverse transcribed with random hexamers. TCRdb ran its own pipeline on the public reads, namely fastp trimming at Q25 and MiXCR clone calling, and kept in-frame beta chains. Entries are consolidated by CDR3 protein sequence, retaining the most common genes and DNA. The sample table holds about 150,000 distinct CDR3 sequences, of which about 95% were seen once. 0.14% to 0.15% of the sample comes from the top ten. The sequencing sample was made of CD8+ T cells from PBMCs. These receptors all stem from a human donor with multiple sclerosis.

The V and J genes are TRBV20-1 and TRBJ1-2; no firm D call. V was cut by 1 base and J by 4 bases, with 19 bases left in between. Germline V CDR1 and CDR2: DFQATT, SNEGSKA (reference sequence). The length of the CDR3 is 16 residues. The CDR3 is CSARARPLLSAYGYTF. CDR3 in DNA: TGCAGTGCTAGAGCCCGACCCCTACTGAGTGCCTATGGCTACACCTTC.

The chain recombines TRBV9 with TRBJ2-1; 10 positions agree with TRBD2. This CDR3 region has 15 residues. Germline assignment: CDR1 SGDLS and CDR2 YYNGEE. The J segment lost 8 bases and the V segment lost 0 bases, leaving 5 bases of the junction unmatched. In nucleotides, the CDR3 is TGTGCCAGCAGCGTAGGCGGACTAGCGGCCTATGAGCAGTTCTTC. It specifies CASSVGGLAAYEQFF.

The chain links TRBV12-3 or TRBV12-4 to TRBJ2-4, with TRBD1 as a possible D gene (5 bases). CDR3 length: 11 amino acids. V was pared by 2 bases and J by 15 bases, with 11 bases between. Written as DNA, the CDR3 is TGTGCCAGCAGTTTATCGACAGTTCGGTACTTC. Its translation: CASSLSTVRYF.

The chain carries TRBV3-1 and TRBJ2-1; 13 bases align to TRBD2. This CDR3 has 14 amino acids. The V gene end was trimmed by 3 bases and the J gene end by 14 bases; junction bases not matched to a gene: 7. Germline V gene lookup returns CDR1 LGHDT and CDR2 YNNKEL (reference sequence). This chain's CDR3 is CASSHNQLAGGEFF. CDR3 nucleotide sequence: TGTGCCAGCAGCCACAACCAACTAGCGGGGGGGGAGTTCTTC.

The chain links TRBV30 to TRBJ1-6; possible D gene TRBD1, 6 bases. CDR1 GTSNPN and CDR2 SVGIG come from the germline V gene (reference sequence). CDR3 size: 13 residues. V lost 2 bases, J lost 7 bases, and 9 bases lay in between. The CDR3 DNA reads TGTGCCTGGAGTCTCCAGGGGAATTCACCCCTCCACTTT. Its translation: CAWSLQGNSPLHF.

This rearrangement joins TRBV9 to TRBJ1-5; a possible D gene is TRBD1 (5 bases). Germline V gene sequence: CDR1 SGDLS, CDR2 YYNGEE. The CDR3 runs to 15 residues. V was trimmed by 0 bases and J by 7 bases, leaving 14 bases between them. CDR3 in amino acids: CASSVGSGTGQPQHF. The CDR3 DNA follows: TGTGCCAGCAGCGTAGGGAGCGGGACGGGACAGCCCCAGCATTTT.

The chain combines TRBV10-3 with TRBJ2-3; D remains unclear. This CDR3 is built from 15 residues. From germline, CDR1 is ENHRY and CDR2 SYGVKD. Trimming cost V 0 bases and J 4 bases, with 11 bases left between them. DNA of the CDR3: TGTGCCATCAGTGAGTCGAGTCCAACCCCAGATACGCAGTATTTT. Protein sequence: CAISESSPTPDTQYF.

This chain connects TRBV30 to TRBJ2-1; TRBD2 is a possible D gene (5 bases). The CDR3 extends over 14 amino acids. Trimming removed 5 bases at V and 0 bases at J, with 11 bases between. CDR1 GTSNPN and CDR2 SVGIG come from the germline V gene (reference sequence). DNA for the CDR3: TGTGCCTGGGCCGAGGGTAGCTCCTACAATGAGCAGTTCTTC. This codes for CAWAEGSSYNEQFF.

This chain connects TRBV3-1 to TRBJ2-1; no clear D gene. Germline V gene sequence: CDR1 LGHDT, CDR2 YNNKEL (reference sequence). V lost 0 bases to trimming and J lost 4 bases, with 10 bases between them. The CDR3 consists of 15 residues. The CDR3 nucleotides read TGTGCCAGCAGCCAAGATTTAAGGGTGTACAATGAGCAGTTCTTC. Its protein is CASSQDLRVYNEQFF.

The chain employs TRBV14 and TRBJ1-6, with D unresolved. This CDR3 contains 17 residues. CDR1 is SGHDN and CDR2 is FVKESK in the germline V gene. Trimming took off 0 bases at V and 0 bases at J, with 9 bases between the two ends. CDR3 coding DNA: TGTGCCAGCAGCCAAGATGTAGGGCCCTCCTATAATTCACCCCTCCACTTT. Translation gives CASSQDVGPSYNSPLHF.

The chain couples TRBV3-1 to TRBJ2-1; 9 positions match TRBD2. This CDR3 comprises 16 residues. With 0 bases clipped from V and 4 bases from J, the junction kept 4 bases outside the gene matches. Germline values: CDR1 LGHDT, CDR2 YNNKEL (reference sequence). The CDR3, as DNA: TGTGCCAGCAGCCAAGAGGGCGGGGGGGCGTACAATGAGCAGTTCTTC. Its translation: CASSQEGGGAYNEQFF.

This clonotype was observed once. The gene calls are TRBV7-9 and TRBJ2-5; perhaps TRBD1 as D (5 bases). The V gene lost 2 bases and the J gene lost 1 base, with 11 bases spanning the gap. CDR3 length equals 15 residues. The germline V gene encodes CDR1 SEHNR and CDR2 FQNEAQ (reference sequence). The CDR3 protein is CASSLTGSGQETQYF. The DNA for the CDR3 is TGTGCCAGCAGCTTAACAGGTTCAGGCCAAGAGACCCAGTACTTC.

The rearrangement joins TRBV27 to TRBJ2-2, with unresolved D. The CDR3 covers 14 residues. Trimming removed 2 bases at V and 4 bases at J, with 8 bases between. The germline gives CDR1 MNHEY, CDR2 SMNVEV (reference sequence). CDR3 DNA: TGTGCCAGCAGTTTACGGCAAGGCACCGGGGAGCTGTTTTTT. Translation gives CASSLRQGTGELFF.

The chain links TRBV5-1 to TRBJ2-5, with 11 bases lining up with TRBD1. The CDR3 has 15 amino acids. Germline V CDR1 and CDR2: SGHRS, YFSETQ. V shed 4 bases and J 4 bases; nucleotides not matched to a gene: 6. CDR3 region: CASSRGQGGLETQYF. CDR3 coding DNA: TGCGCCAGCAGCCGGGGACAGGGGGGTTTAGAGACCCAGTACTTC.

The sample holds one count of this clonotype. The chain joins TRBV28 to TRBJ2-1; 9 positions agree with TRBD1. Trimming took 6 bases from V and 0 from J; bases not matched to a gene: 6. CDR1 is MDHEN and CDR2 is SYDVKM in the germline V gene. The CDR3 consists of 16 residues. The CDR3 here is CASRPGQGSSYNEQFF. CDR3 nucleotide sequence: TGTGCCAGCAGACCTGGACAGGGGAGCTCCTACAATGAGCAGTTCTTC. Full variable domain (remainder filled in from reference TRBV28 and TRBJ2-1): DVKVTQSSRYLVKRTGEKVFLECVQDMDHENMFWYRQDPGLGLRLIYFSYDVKMKEKGDIPEGYSVSREKKERFSLILESASTNQTSMYLCASRPGQGSSYNEQFFGPGTRLTVL.

The count of this clonotype is one. This sequence joins TRBV9 and TRBJ2-3; 8 positions agree with TRBD2. This CDR3 has 16 amino acids. With 3 bases clipped from V and 3 bases from J, the junction kept 9 bases outside the gene matches. The germline gives CDR1 SGDLS, CDR2 YYNGEE. The CDR3 sequence is CASSEGTSGITDTQYF. In DNA, the CDR3 is TGTGCCAGCAGCGAGGGGACTAGTGGGATAACAGATACGCAGTATTTT.